This entry lists 30 T cell receptor beta chains sequenced from one sample in a study of T cell responses to AZD1222 COVID-19 vaccine (dated by TCRdb to about 2021). The library was obtained by the immunoSEQ multiplex PCR assay. In TCRdb, the immuneACCESS table is reduced to in-frame sequences with V and J assigned. These tables do not hold every clone; where another copy was compared, an unresolved V gene accounts for under half, and the others remain unexplained. In this sample the table shows 120,000 or so clones, about nine tenths of which occur a single time. The top ten hold about 4.4% of the sample. The label giving this sample's time point can be read as: baseline before first vaccination. The treatment or condition label for this specimen denotes: meningococcal conjugate vaccine given as trial control. Sequenced here: peripheral blood, sampled on day 0 of MenACWY control vaccination. Receptor source: an adult in good health.

This clone was observed a handful of times. In DNA form, the CDR3 reads TGTGCCAGCGGGCCGCAGGGGGCGTGGGAAAAACTGTTTTTT. Translating it yields CASGPQGAWEKLFF. V gene TRBV28 combines with J gene TRBJ1-4; 8 bases match TRBD1. Trimming cost V 8 bases and J 8 bases; bases outside gene matches: 10. CDR3 size: 14 residues. The V gene's germline CDR1 is MDHEN and CDR2 SYDVKM.

This chain uses TRBV19 with TRBJ2-1; TRBD2 matches 8 bases. The CDR3 contains 16 residues. CDR1 and CDR2 (germline): LNHDA, SQIVND (reference sequence). The V gene end was trimmed by 5 bases and the J gene end by 8 bases; junction bases not matched to a gene: 14. In nucleotides, the CDR3 is TGTGCCAGTAGTCAAAAACCGGGACTAGTAGCCTATGAGCAGTTCTTC. Its protein product is CASSQKPGLVAYEQFF.

This chain uses TRBV5-5 with TRBJ2-7, with D unclear. The CDR3 contains 15 residues. Trimming stripped 0 bases from V and 0 bases from J, with 10 bases between. Germline values: CDR1 SGHKS, CDR2 YYEKEE (reference sequence). CDR3 sequence: CASSLGLDPSYEQYF. Here the CDR3 DNA reads TGTGCCAGCAGCTTGGGTCTCGATCCCTCCTACGAGCAGTACTTC.

This chain uses TRBV3-1 (or the pseudogene TRBV3-2) with TRBJ2-1; 8 positions match TRBD1. Germline CDR1 reads LGHDT; CDR2 reads YNNKEL (reference sequence). V shed 0 bases, J shed 6 bases, and the junction held 10 bases outside the gene matches. CDR3 size: 17 residues. The CDR3, as DNA: TGTGCCAGCAGCCAAGAGTTCAAGGACAGGGTAATCAATGAGCAGTTCTTC. Its protein is CASSQEFKDRVINEQFF.

The chain uses TRBV20-1 and TRBJ1-6; D is undetermined. Trimming stripped 4 bases from V and 10 bases from J, with 8 bases between. This CDR3 spans 11 amino acids. The germline gives CDR1 DFQATT, CDR2 SNEGSKA (reference sequence). The CDR3 spells CSATRSSPLHF. The CDR3 bases are TGCAGTGCTACACGGTCATCACCCCTCCACTTT.

There are a few counts of this clone. This chain links TRBV10-1 with TRBJ1-1; 10 bases align to TRBD1. Germline V gene lookup returns CDR1 WNHNN and CDR2 SYGVQD (reference sequence). The V segment lost 3 bases and the J segment 3 bases; nucleotides outside the gene matches: 7. The CDR3 has 16 residues. CDR3 coding DNA: TGCGCCAGCAGTGATCCGGGACAGGGGTCGGACACTGAAGCTTTCTTT. This sequence encodes CASSDPGQGSDTEAFF.

The CDR3 is CASSDRHTDTQYF. In DNA, the CDR3 is TGTGCCAGCAGTGACAGGCACACAGATACGCAGTATTTT. V gene TRBV12-3 or TRBV12-4 combines with J gene TRBJ2-3; tentatively, D is TRBD1 (6 bases). The CDR3 has 13 residues. V was cut by 5 bases and J by 2 bases, with 8 bases left in between.

This sequence joins TRBV18 and TRBJ1-1; D is perhaps TRBD1 (6 bases). The V end lost 1 base, the J end lost 1 base, and 22 bases lay between the germline ends. CDR1 and CDR2 from the germline V gene are KGHSH and LQKENI. CDR3 size: 19 residues. This chain's CDR3 is CASSPRAPGGSWENTEAFF. CDR3 DNA sequence: TGTGCCAGCTCACCACGGGCCCCCGGGGGCTCATGGGAGAACACTGAAGCTTTCTTT.

This rearrangement joins TRBV18 to TRBJ2-1; the D gene is possibly TRBD1 (8 bases). Germline lookup yields CDR1 KGHSH and CDR2 LQKENI. CDR3 length: 18 amino acids. Trimming removed 2 bases at V and 3 bases at J, with 20 bases between. CDR3 residues: CASSPFTGQGGYYNEQFF. The CDR3 DNA sequence: TGTGCCAGCTCACCATTTACCGGACAGGGAGGGTACTACAATGAGCAGTTCTTC.

A few counts support this clone. The chain links TRBV2 to TRBJ1-2; possibly TRBD1 for D (5 bases). Trimming removed 7 bases at V and 4 bases at J, with 13 bases between. The length of the CDR3 is 13 residues. CDR1 SNHLY and CDR2 FYNNEI come from the germline V gene. The CDR3 DNA reads as TGTGCCAGCAAGATAGCAGGGTCCTATGGCTACACCTTC. This translates into CASKIAGSYGYTF.

J is TRBJ2-3 and V is TRBV4-1; 9 bases fit TRBD2. CDR1 MGHRA and CDR2 YSYEKL come from the germline V gene. The CDR3 totals 16 residues. The junction had 9 bases not matched to a gene; V was cut back by 3 bases and J by 5 bases. In DNA, the CDR3 is TGCGCCAGCAGCCAGTCCCGCCGGACTAGCGAAGATACGCAGTATTTT. This encodes CASSQSRRTSEDTQYF.

The V call is TRBV7-2, the J call TRBJ2-3, with TRBD2 as a possible D gene (6 bases). V was trimmed by 0 bases and J by 1 base, leaving 8 bases between them. The V gene's germline CDR1 is SGHTA and CDR2 FQGNSA. The CDR3 sequence is 15 residues long. The CDR3 bases are TGTGCCAGCAGCTTAGCGTCGGGGGGCACAGATACGCAGTATTTT. Protein: CASSLASGGTDTQYF.

CDR3 region: CASSQARPNEQFF. The CDR3 DNA is TGCGCCAGCAGCCAAGCCCGGCCGAATGAGCAGTTCTTC. The chain is built from TRBV4-3 and TRBJ2-1; D ambiguous. CDR3 length: 13 amino acids. The germline gives CDR1 LGHNA, CDR2 YSLEER. Between the trimmed V and J ends, which lost 1 base and 7 bases, there was a span of 8 bases.

This clone occurred once. The gene calls are TRBV11-2 and TRBJ1-6; 10 bases match TRBD1. The germline CDR1 and CDR2 sequences are SGHAT and FQNNGV. The CDR3 has 15 residues. The V segment lost 3 bases and the J segment 7 bases; nucleotides outside the gene matches: 3. CDR3 nucleotide sequence: TGTGCCAGCAGCTTGACGGGACAGGGGAATTCACCCCTCCACTTT. Its protein product is CASSLTGQGNSPLHF.

This clone was picked up one time. This chain uses TRBV27 with TRBJ2-7, with 9 positions matching TRBD1. The CDR3 runs 15 residues. Trimming at V came to 6 bases and at J to 6 bases, leaving 12 bases not matched to a gene. Germline V CDR1 and CDR2: MNHEY, SMNVEV (reference sequence). In DNA form, the CDR3 reads TGTGCCAGCAGCCATCCCGGGACAGGGTCCGGCGAGCAGTACTTC. It specifies CASSHPGTGSGEQYF.

The chain has TRBV12-3 or TRBV12-4 and TRBJ2-1; 14 bases match TRBD2. This CDR3 spans 13 amino acids. With 4 bases clipped from V and 12 bases from J, the junction kept 2 bases outside the gene matches. CDR3 coding DNA: TGTGCCAGCAGTTCCGGGACTAGCGGGGGGCAGTTCTTC. Its protein product is CASSSGTSGGQFF.

V usage is TRBV30 and J usage is TRBJ1-2; D possibly corresponds to TRBD1 (5 bases). The CDR3 length is 15 residues. Trimming shortened V by 1 base and J by 0 bases, and 12 bases separated the two germline ends. CDR1 and CDR2 (germline): GTSNPN, SVGIG (reference sequence). The CDR3 loop reads CAWSAWGGANYGYTF. Here the CDR3 DNA reads TGTGCCTGGAGTGCCTGGGGGGGGGCTAACTATGGCTACACCTTC.

The chain joins TRBV6-5 to TRBJ2-7; possibly TRBD2 for D (5 bases). The CDR3 totals 14 residues. V shed 9 bases and J shed 0 bases, with 15 bases lying between them. Per germline, CDR1 MNHEY and CDR2 SVGAGI. CDR3 DNA sequence: TGTGCCAGTGTCCGGGGTTTGGGCTCCTACGAGCAGTACTTC. Translating gives CASVRGLGSYEQYF.

V is TRBV28 and J is TRBJ1-5, with D unresolved. Trimming left V 3 bases short and J 8 bases short, with 14 bases between. CDR3 length equals 14 residues. Germline CDR1 reads MDHEN; CDR2 reads SYDVKM. CDR3 in amino acids: CASSLTGVPEPQHF. The CDR3 nucleotides read TGTGCCAGCAGTTTGACGGGAGTTCCAGAGCCCCAGCATTTT.

The gene calls are TRBV7-9 and TRBJ2-7, with D unresolved. Germline lookup yields CDR1 SEHNR and CDR2 FQNEAQ (reference sequence). CDR3 size: 12 residues. The germline V and J ends were trimmed by 4 bases and 4 bases, with 8 bases remaining between them. The CDR3 protein is CASSSTVYEQYF. CDR3 DNA sequence: TGTGCCAGCAGCTCAACAGTTTACGAGCAGTACTTC. Drawing the rest from reference TRBV7-9 and TRBJ2-7, the complete variable domain is DTGVSQNPRHKITKRGQNVTFRCDPISEHNRLYWYRQTLGQGPEFLTYFQNEAQLEKSRLLSDRFSAERPKGSFSTLEIQRTEQGDSAMYLCASSSTVYEQYFGPGTRLTVT.

The CDR3 region has the DNA TGTGCCACCAGCGGGGGGACAGGGCGAGGGACTGAAGCTTTCTTT. Encoded protein: CATSGGTGRGTEAFF. V usage is TRBV15 and J usage is TRBJ1-1, with 9 positions matching TRBD1. CDR3 length: 15 residues. Germline CDR1 LNHNV, CDR2 YYDKDF (reference sequence). V gave up 5 bases and J gave up 5 bases; unmatched junction bases: 9.

This clone was seen once. This CDR3 is CASSLDGGLADTQYF. In nucleotides, the CDR3 is TGTGCCAGCAGCTTGGATGGGGGGCTCGCAGATACGCAGTATTTT. The chain combines TRBV11-3 with TRBJ2-3; D may match TRBD1 or TRBD2 (6 bases each). CDR3 length equals 15 residues. The germline V gene encodes CDR1 SGHNT and CDR2 YENEEA. Trimming removed 3 bases from V and 4 bases from J, with 14 bases in between.

This clone appeared once. This chain joins TRBV12-3 or TRBV12-4 and TRBJ1-2, with D maybe TRBD1 (6 bases). CDR3 size: 12 residues. Between the trimmed V and J ends, which lost 6 bases and 10 bases, there was a span of 15 bases. The CDR3 DNA follows: TGTGCCAGCAGGACCTTACAGGGAGCCTACACCTTC. Its protein product is CASRTLQGAYTF.

CDR3 nucleotides: TGTGCCAGCAGCTTAGCGGGGGGCCCGGTAAGCACAGATACGCAGTATTTT. As protein: CASSLAGGPVSTDTQYF. The V and J genes are TRBV7-2 and TRBJ2-3; D is tentatively TRBD1 or TRBD2 (6 bases each). Trimming stripped 0 bases from V and 0 bases from J, with 13 bases between. Germline V gene sequence: CDR1 SGHTA, CDR2 FQGNSA. The CDR3 spans 17 residues.

The chain joins TRBV12-3 or TRBV12-4 to TRBJ1-2; no reliable D call. The length of the CDR3 is 13 residues. V was shortened by 4 bases and J by 2 bases, with 8 bases between the two germline ends. CDR3 nucleotide sequence: TGTGCCAGCAGTTATGTTGGGAACTATGGCTACACCTTC. It codes for CASSYVGNYGYTF.

This clone was detected only once. V usage is TRBV28 and J usage is TRBJ2-1; perhaps TRBD2 as D (7 bases). Germline V CDR1 and CDR2: MDHEN, SYDVKM. The CDR3 totals 13 residues. Trimming removed 11 bases from V and 8 bases from J, with 19 bases in between. CDR3 nucleotide sequence: TGTGCCGGTGCGGGGGCCCACCGGGATGAGCAGTTCTTC. This codes for CAGAGAHRDEQFF.

V gene TRBV6-5 combines with J gene TRBJ2-7; 9 nucleotides agree with TRBD2. Germline V lookup: CDR1 MNHEY, CDR2 SVGAGI. V lost 5 bases, J lost 5 bases, and 7 bases stayed unmatched. This CDR3 has 14 residues. CDR3 coding DNA: TGTGCCAGCAGTCAGAGGACTAGCGTTGACGAGCAGTACTTC. It encodes CASSQRTSVDEQYF.

The rearrangement uses TRBV30 and TRBJ2-2; 8 bases line up with TRBD1. The V segment lost 7 bases and the J segment 2 bases; nucleotides outside the gene matches: 6. Germline values: CDR1 GTSNPN, CDR2 SVGIG (reference sequence). The CDR3 contains 14 residues. CDR3 DNA: TGTGCCTACTCGACAGGGGCCAACACCGGGGAGCTGTTTTTT. Its protein product is CAYSTGANTGELFF.

The chain recombines TRBV11-2 with TRBJ1-2, with D perhaps matching TRBD1 (5 bases). CDR1 and CDR2 from the germline V gene are SGHAT and FQNNGV. With 1 base removed from V and 3 bases from J, the gap between germline ends came to 12 bases. This CDR3 contains 15 residues. DNA of the CDR3: TGTGCCAGCAGCTTAGGATCAGGGCGTGACTATGGCTACACCTTC. Translated: CASSLGSGRDYGYTF.

The V gene is TRBV7-2, the J gene TRBJ1-2; D might be TRBD1 (5 bases). Germline values: CDR1 SGHTA, CDR2 FQGNSA. V was cut by 6 bases and J by 5 bases, with 25 bases left in between. The length of the CDR3 is 17 residues. The CDR3 reads CASSADGTAPKWYGYTF. The CDR3 DNA is TGTGCCAGCAGTGCAGACGGGACTGCTCCGAAGTGGTATGGCTACACCTTC.